A selection of T cell receptor beta chains follows, all from one sample in a study of blood T cells in healthy people across ages. TCRdb ran MiXCR on the 5' RACE reads and lists one entry per CDR3 protein. The sample lists about 1,600,000 distinct CDR3 sequences, around 39% seen once, with 7.9% in the top ten. The sequenced sample was blood. The receptors stem from a woman aged 18-30 years in good health. The CDR3 runs from the conserved cysteine through the conserved F or W. D genes are given only for firm matches. A clone size is listed for some rows: how often the clone was seen (once, few, many), or a class if it is expanded.

TRBV27,TRBD2,NA,TRBJ2-1,CASSLTPPRESYNEQFF,TGTGCCAGCAGCCTCACGCCGCCGCGGGAGTCCTACAATGAGCAGTTCTTC
TRBV14,NA,few,TRBJ2-3,CASSPNRGGPADTQYF,TGTGCCAGCAGCCCGAACAGAGGGGGTCCCGCGGATACGCAGTATTTT
TRBV20-1,TRBD2,NA,TRBJ2-1,CSATFSGTSGIGSYNEQFF,TGCAGTGCAACTTTCTCCGGGACTAGCGGGATTGGGTCCTACAATGAGCAGTTCTTC
TRBV10-3,NA,NA,TRBJ2-7,CAISESGVYEQYF,TGTGCCATCAGTGAGTCGGGGGTCTACGAGCAGTACTTC
TRBV7-2,NA,few,TRBJ2-1,CASSTASLGNEQFF,TGTGCCAGCAGCACCGCTAGCCTCGGCAATGAGCAGTTCTTC
TRBV5-5,TRBD2,few,TRBJ2-7,CASSLGPREGDEQYF,TGTGCCAGCAGCTTGGGGCCTAGGGAGGGCGACGAGCAGTACTTC
TRBV5-4,TRBD2,NA,TRBJ2-4,CASSFSGGAFITAKNIQYF,TGTGCCAGCAGCTTTAGCGGGGGGGCCTTTATCACAGCCAAAAACATTCAGTACTTC
TRBV12-3/TRBV12-4,TRBD1,NA,TRBJ1-3,CASSFDRGLSGNTIYF,TGTGCCAGCAGTTTTGACAGGGGGCTCTCTGGAAACACCATATATTTT
TRBV21-1,NA,NA,TRBJ2-1,CASSQLAGTYNEQFF,TGTGCCAGCAGTCAACTAGCGGGAACCTACAATGAGCAGTTCTTC
TRBV6-5,TRBD1,NA,TRBJ2-5,CASSYGTGQETQYF,TGTGCCAGCAGTTACGGGACAGGACAAGAGACCCAGTACTTC
TRBV12-3/TRBV12-4,NA,NA,TRBJ1-2,CASGPDYGYTF,TGTGCCAGCGGTCCGGATTATGGCTACACCTTC
TRBV12-3/TRBV12-4,TRBD2,few,TRBJ2-1,CASKGGRLSYNEQFF,TGTGCCAGCAAGGGCGGGAGGCTCTCCTACAATGAGCAGTTCTTC
TRBV3-1,TRBD1,NA,TRBJ2-7,CASSQEIKGGYNEQYF,TGTGCCAGCAGCCAAGAAATCAAAGGGGGCTACAATGAGCAGTACTTC
TRBV27,NA,once,TRBJ2-7,CATFSDRRYEQYF,TGTGCCACCTTCTCTGACAGGCGCTACGAGCAGTACTTC
TRBV20-1,NA,NA,TRBJ2-1,CSARAQGTQFF,TGCAGTGCTAGAGCCCAAGGGACCCAGTTCTTC
TRBV29-1,NA,few,TRBJ2-1,CSVLAGFEQFF,TGCAGCGTCCTCGCTGGATTCGAGCAGTTCTTC
TRBV12-5,TRBD2,NA,TRBJ2-3,CASGAGLAGDTDTQYF,TGTGCTAGTGGCGCGGGACTAGCGGGAGATACAGATACGCAGTATTTT
TRBV29-1,NA,few,TRBJ1-1,CSVGYTEAFF,TGCAGCGTTGGATACACTGAAGCTTTCTTT
TRBV9,NA,NA,TRBJ1-2,CASSTRKAGDYGYTF,TGTGCCAGCAGCACCCGAAAGGCAGGGGACTATGGCTACACCTTC
TRBV25-1,TRBD1,few,TRBJ1-5,CASSELGHRGIADQHF,TGTGCCAGCAGTGAATTAGGTCACAGGGGGATAGCAGACCAGCATTTT
TRBV20-1,TRBD1,NA,TRBJ1-1,CSASGTGAAFF,TGCAGTGCTAGTGGGACAGGGGCAGCTTTCTTT
TRBV7-9,NA,few,TRBJ2-1,CATVGSYNEQFF,TGTGCCACCGTCGGCTCCTACAATGAGCAGTTCTTC
TRBV25-1,TRBD1,once,TRBJ2-5,CASRGQVSEQYF,TGTGCCAGCAGGGGACAGGTCAGTGAGCAGTACTTC
TRBV11-1,NA,few,TRBJ2-1,CASSLVGWSSYNEQFF,TGTGCCAGCAGCTTGGTTGGGTGGAGCTCCTACAATGAGCAGTTCTTC